A selection of T cell receptor beta chains follows, all from one sample in a study of CD8+ T cells in alopecia areata. Libraries were prepared by immunoSEQ multiplex PCR; TCRdb keeps only in-frame clonotypes and omits some of them. The table shows approximately 300,000 clones, with about 62% occurring only once. Sequences were derived from CD4+ T cells sorted from blood, sampled at week 24, from a patient treated with tofacitinib. The receptors derive from a human donor with alopecia areata. Both conserved end residues are part of each CDR3. Fields, in order: clone size, J gene, V gene, D gene, CDR3 protein, CDR3 DNA. The D gene is left open where the match is weak. Expanded clones are given a class, and other clones once, few, many or no size at all.

NA	TRBJ2-1	TRBV9	NA	CASSVQSDVSYNEQFF	TGTGCCAGCAGCGTACAGAGCGACGTCTCCTACAATGAGCAGTTCTTC
NA	TRBJ2-3	TRBV5-1	NA	CASSSEDTQYF	TGCGCCAGCAGCTCCGAAGATACGCAGTATTTT
few	TRBJ2-5	TRBV15	TRBD1	CATSRGGQGEETQYF	TGTGCCACCAGCAGAGGGGGACAGGGAGAAGAGACCCAGTACTTC
NA	TRBJ1-1	TRBV29-1	NA	CSAGRDAGGEAFF	TGCAGCGCTGGCCGGGACGCAGGTGGTGAAGCTTTCTTT
NA	TRBJ2-7	TRBV9	NA	CASSVRSGGNEQYF	TGTGCCAGCAGCGTTCGTTCCGGTGGGAACGAGCAGTACTTC
NA	TRBJ1-6	TRBV5-1	NA	CASSQGGGNSPLHF	TGCGCCAGCAGCCAGGGAGGGGGTAATTCACCCCTCCACTTT
NA	TRBJ2-2	TRBV7-2	TRBD1	CASSPNRGSGELFF	TGTGCCAGCAGCCCTAACAGGGGTTCCGGGGAGCTGTTTTTT
few	TRBJ1-1	TRBV13	TRBD1	CASSFLPATTGVRPMNTEAFF	TGTGCCAGCAGCTTCCTACCTGCTACCACAGGGGTCCGACCGATGAACACTGAAGCTTTCTTT
NA	TRBJ1-4	TRBV29-1	TRBD1	CSVERGDNRGRQYEKLFF	TGCAGCGTTGAAAGGGGGGACAACAGGGGGCGCCAATATGAAAAACTGTTTTTT
NA	TRBJ1-1	TRBV15	NA	CAISRGGENTEAFF	TGTGCCATCAGCAGAGGAGGGGAGAACACTGAAGCTTTCTTT
few	TRBJ1-5	TRBV28	NA	CASRMLAGEPQHF	TGTGCCAGCAGGATGCTGGCGGGGGAGCCCCAGCATTTT
NA	TRBJ2-1	TRBV6-5	NA	CASSRSGEQFF	TGTGCCAGCAGTCGCAGTGGGGAGCAGTTCTTC
NA	TRBJ1-1	TRBV4-2	NA	CASSQVLGRNTEAFF	TGTGCCAGCAGCCAAGTTCTGGGCCGAAACACTGAAGCTTTCTTT
NA	TRBJ2-1	TRBV29-1	TRBD2	CSVSLAGGGVEQFF	TGCAGCGTCTCACTAGCGGGGGGCGGTGTTGAGCAGTTCTTC
NA	TRBJ1-6	TRBV6-1	TRBD1	CASSVQGTGSSPLHF	TGTGCCAGCAGTGTCCAAGGGACAGGGTCTAGTCCCCTCCACTTT
NA	TRBJ2-7	TRBV5-1	NA	CASSRGSNSYEQYF	TGCGCCAGCAGTCGAGGCTCCAACTCCTACGAGCAGTACTTC
once	TRBJ2-1	TRBV29-1	NA	CSVAAGRGEQFF	TGCAGCGTGGCCGCGGGTCGCGGTGAGCAGTTCTTC
NA	TRBJ1-5	TRBV30	NA	CAWSTDGALNQPQHF	TGTGCCTGGAGCACCGATGGGGCATTGAATCAGCCCCAGCATTTT
NA	TRBJ2-1	TRBV25-1	TRBD1	CASSAQRGRSSYNEQFF	TGTGCCAGCAGTGCCCAAAGGGGGCGAAGCTCCTACAATGAGCAGTTCTTC
few	TRBJ2-6	TRBV29-1	NA	CSVAGTREANVLTF	TGCAGCGTAGCCGGGACTCGAGAGGCCAACGTCCTGACTTTC
NA	TRBJ2-7	TRBV29-1	NA	CSVSGTTEQYF	TGCAGCGTATCCGGGACGACCGAGCAGTACTTC
few	TRBJ2-2	TRBV5-4	NA	CASSPSLRAGELFF	TGTGCCAGCAGCCCCTCCTTGCGGGCCGGGGAGCTGTTTTTT
NA	TRBJ1-1	TRBV23-1	TRBD1	CASSERGRRAEAFF	TGCGCCAGCAGTGAAAGGGGGCGGAGGGCTGAAGCTTTCTTT
many	TRBJ2-1	TRBV2	TRBD2	CASPYPHRGVTSYNEQFF	TGTGCCAGCCCCTATCCCCACCGGGGGGTTACCTCCTACAATGAGCAGTTCTTC
NA	TRBJ1-5	TRBV30	TRBD1	CAWSQGARDQPQHF	TGTGCCTGGAGTCAGGGGGCCCGAGATCAGCCCCAGCATTTT
NA	TRBJ2-5	TRBV7-8	TRBD1	CASSFDRGQETQYF	TGTGCCAGCAGCTTTGACAGGGGACAAGAGACCCAGTACTTC
few	TRBJ1-1	TRBV28	NA	CASRPGGRTEAFF	TGTGCCAGCAGGCCGGGAGGGAGGACTGAAGCTTTCTTT